This is a list of T cell receptor beta chains from one sample in a study of T-cell memory formation after mild COVID-19. MiXCR, applied by TCRdb to the 5' RACE reads, yields one record per CDR3 protein. The data hold fewer than 250,000 distinct CDR3 sequences, with 15% observed a single time. Sequenced sample: PBMCs or a T cell subset sorted from them (not recorded which). The receptor set was obtained from an adult woman who had mild COVID-19 (a few samples of this study predate the infection). Cell type and time point are not known. Both conserved end residues are trimmed from each CDR3.

v_gene: TRBV3-1; CDR3aa: ASSPQGGGTEAF
v_gene: TRBV12-3/TRBV12-4; CDR3aa: ASSQFDRGLKYGYT
v_gene: TRBV5-6; CDR3aa: ASSLPNYGYT
v_gene: TRBV5-6; CDR3aa: ASSRLDRNTGELF
v_gene: TRBV20-1; CDR3aa: SARPGTGRWNEQF
v_gene: TRBV18; CDR3aa: ASSPRRGEEASGKSYNEQF
v_gene: TRBV7-2; CDR3aa: ASSPRFGGSSYEQY
v_gene: TRBV12-3/TRBV12-4; CDR3aa: ASSYSGSGSYNEQF
v_gene: TRBV6-6; CDR3aa: ASSAGLSYNEQF
v_gene: TRBV20-1; CDR3aa: SAREDGNYGYT
v_gene: TRBV5-1; CDR3aa: ASSLGQGSVDTQY
v_gene: TRBV30; CDR3aa: AWSVLGYEQY
v_gene: TRBV12-3/TRBV12-4; CDR3aa: ASSLIQTYEQY
v_gene: TRBV2; CDR3aa: ASSRDSLAKNIQY
v_gene: TRBV5-4; CDR3aa: ASSRAGALRDNEQF
v_gene: TRBV14; CDR3aa: ASSQGAGAETQY
v_gene: TRBV29-1; CDR3aa: SVQDTYNEQF
v_gene: TRBV9; CDR3aa: ASSVAGGGYNSPLH
v_gene: TRBV7-8; CDR3aa: ASSLAPSSYNEQF
v_gene: TRBV7-3; CDR3aa: ASSYEGASSYNEQF
v_gene: TRBV4-1; CDR3aa: ASSQDAQLTTDTQY
v_gene: TRBV7-9; CDR3aa: ASSLGLAGTRADTQY
v_gene: TRBV20-1; CDR3aa: SARAPGPETQY
v_gene: TRBV11-2; CDR3aa: ASSLGTDYYNEKLF
v_gene: TRBV6-2/TRBV6-3; CDR3aa: ASSYSGRHYGYT
v_gene: TRBV4-2; CDR3aa: ASSQGRVGPLMNTEAF
v_gene: TRBV6-1; CDR3aa: ASTPSSYGYT
v_gene: TRBV11-2; CDR3aa: ASSFQSNQPQH
v_gene: TRBV6-1; CDR3aa: ASSEGTNYGYT
v_gene: TRBV2; CDR3aa: ARGDTQDTQY
v_gene: TRBV27; CDR3aa: ASSPGPSVHNEQF
v_gene: TRBV7-6; CDR3aa: ASSLTGTSSYEQY
v_gene: TRBV5-1; CDR3aa: ASSEGPSGDSPLH
v_gene: TRBV2; CDR3aa: ASSDRGLSNQPQH
v_gene: TRBV12-3/TRBV12-4; CDR3aa: ATSWSVETQY
v_gene: TRBV20-1; CDR3aa: SAPSRGTGYNTEAF
v_gene: TRBV7-2; CDR3aa: ASSLGTGLSEQY